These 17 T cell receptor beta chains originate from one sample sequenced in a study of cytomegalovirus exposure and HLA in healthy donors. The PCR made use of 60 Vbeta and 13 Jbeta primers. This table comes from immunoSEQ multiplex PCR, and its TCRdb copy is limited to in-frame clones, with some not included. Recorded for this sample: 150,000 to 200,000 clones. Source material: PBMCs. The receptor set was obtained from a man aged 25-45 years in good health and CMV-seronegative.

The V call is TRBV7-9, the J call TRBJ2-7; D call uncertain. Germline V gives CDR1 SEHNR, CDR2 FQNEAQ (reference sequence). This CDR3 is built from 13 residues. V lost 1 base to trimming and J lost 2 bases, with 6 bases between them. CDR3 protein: CASSLGATYEQYF. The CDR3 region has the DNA TGTGCCAGCAGCTTAGGAGCGACCTACGAGCAGTACTTC.

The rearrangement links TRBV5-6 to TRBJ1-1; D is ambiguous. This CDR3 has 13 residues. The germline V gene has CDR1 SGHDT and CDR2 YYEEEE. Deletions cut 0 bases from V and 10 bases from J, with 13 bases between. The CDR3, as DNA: TGTGCCAGCAGCTTGGTCCCCCGGTCCGGAGCTTTCTTT. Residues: CASSLVPRSGAFF.

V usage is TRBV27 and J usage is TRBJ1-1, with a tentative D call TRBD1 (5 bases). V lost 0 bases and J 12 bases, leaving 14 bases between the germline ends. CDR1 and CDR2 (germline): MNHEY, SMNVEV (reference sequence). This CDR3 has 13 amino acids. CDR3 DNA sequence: TGTGCCAGCAGTTTATCGTATCAGGGAAGGACTTTCTTT. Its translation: CASSLSYQGRTFF.

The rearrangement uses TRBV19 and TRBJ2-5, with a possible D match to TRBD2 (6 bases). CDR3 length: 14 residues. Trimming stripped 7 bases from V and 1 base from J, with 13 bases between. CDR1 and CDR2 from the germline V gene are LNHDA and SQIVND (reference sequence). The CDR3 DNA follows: TGTGCCAGTACCCCTGCGGGACCCCAAGAGACCCAGTACTTC. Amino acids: CASTPAGPQETQYF.

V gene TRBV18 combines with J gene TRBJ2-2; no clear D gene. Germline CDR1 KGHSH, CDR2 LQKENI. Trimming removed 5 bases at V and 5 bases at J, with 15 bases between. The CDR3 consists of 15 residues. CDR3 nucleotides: TGTGCCAGCTCAACGACAACTCCGACGACCGGGGAGCTGTTTTTT. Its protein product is CASSTTTPTTGELFF.

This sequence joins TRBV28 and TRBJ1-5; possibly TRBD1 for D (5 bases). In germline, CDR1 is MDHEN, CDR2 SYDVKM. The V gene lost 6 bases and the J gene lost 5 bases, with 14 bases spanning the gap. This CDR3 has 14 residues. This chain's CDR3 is CASSLGPTDQPQHF. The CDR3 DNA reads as TGTGCCAGCAGCCTGGGGCCGACAGATCAGCCCCAGCATTTT.

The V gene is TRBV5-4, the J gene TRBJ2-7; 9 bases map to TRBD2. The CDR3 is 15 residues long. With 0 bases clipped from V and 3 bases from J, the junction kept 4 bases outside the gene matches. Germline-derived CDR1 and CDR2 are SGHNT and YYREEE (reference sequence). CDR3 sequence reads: CASSLASTSGYEQYF. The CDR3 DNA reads TGTGCCAGCAGCTTGGCTTCGACTAGCGGCTACGAGCAGTACTTC.

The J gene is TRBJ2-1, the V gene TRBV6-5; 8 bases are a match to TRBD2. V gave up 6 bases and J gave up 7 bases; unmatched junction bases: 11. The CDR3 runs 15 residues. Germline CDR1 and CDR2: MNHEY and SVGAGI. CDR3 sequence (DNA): TGTGCCAGCAGCCCGGGGGGGCCCCCTCTTAATGAGCAGTTCTTC. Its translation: CASSPGGPPLNEQFF.

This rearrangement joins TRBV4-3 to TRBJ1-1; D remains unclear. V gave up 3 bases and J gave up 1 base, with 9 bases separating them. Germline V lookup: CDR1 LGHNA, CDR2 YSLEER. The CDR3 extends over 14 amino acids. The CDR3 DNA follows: TGCGCCAGCAGCCACCCAGGTGGGAACACTGAAGCTTTCTTT. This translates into CASSHPGGNTEAFF.

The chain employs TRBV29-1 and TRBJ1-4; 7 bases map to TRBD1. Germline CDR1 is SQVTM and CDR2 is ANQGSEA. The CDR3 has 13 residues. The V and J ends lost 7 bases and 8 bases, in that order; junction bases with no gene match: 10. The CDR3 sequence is CSASEGAQEKLFF. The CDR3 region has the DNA TGCAGCGCCAGTGAGGGGGCGCAGGAAAAACTGTTTTTT.

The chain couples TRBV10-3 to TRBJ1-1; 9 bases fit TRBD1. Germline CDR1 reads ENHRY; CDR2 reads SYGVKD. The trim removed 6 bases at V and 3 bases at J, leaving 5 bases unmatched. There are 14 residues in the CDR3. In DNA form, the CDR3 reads TGTGCCATCAGGCGGACAGGGGAGGACACTGAAGCTTTCTTT. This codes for CAIRRTGEDTEAFF.

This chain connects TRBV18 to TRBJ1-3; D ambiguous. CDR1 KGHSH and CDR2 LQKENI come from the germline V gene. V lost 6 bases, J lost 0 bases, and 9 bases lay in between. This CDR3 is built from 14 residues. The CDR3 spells CASSSVRSGNTIYF. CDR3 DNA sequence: TGTGCCAGCTCGTCGGTGCGCTCTGGAAACACCATATATTTT.

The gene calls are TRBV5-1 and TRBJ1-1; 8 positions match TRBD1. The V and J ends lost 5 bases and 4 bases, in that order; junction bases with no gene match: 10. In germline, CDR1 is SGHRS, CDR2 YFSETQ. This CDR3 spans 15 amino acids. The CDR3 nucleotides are TGCGCCAGCAGGGGGGGACAGGTGGGGGGCACTGAAGCTTTCTTT. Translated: CASRGGQVGGTEAFF.

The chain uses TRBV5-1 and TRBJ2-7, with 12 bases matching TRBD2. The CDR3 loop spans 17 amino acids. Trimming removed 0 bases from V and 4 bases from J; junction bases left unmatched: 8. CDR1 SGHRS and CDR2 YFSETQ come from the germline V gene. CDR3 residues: CASSLGPTSGGKYEQYF. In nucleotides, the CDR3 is TGCGCCAGCAGCTTGGGACCTACTAGCGGGGGGAAATACGAGCAGTACTTC. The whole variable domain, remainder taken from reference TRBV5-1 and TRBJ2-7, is KAGVTQTPRYLIKTRGQQVTLSCSPISGHRSVSWYQQTPGQGLQFLFEYFSETQRNKGNFPGRFSGRQFSNSRSEMNVSTLELGDSALYLCASSLGPTSGGKYEQYFGPGTRLTVT.

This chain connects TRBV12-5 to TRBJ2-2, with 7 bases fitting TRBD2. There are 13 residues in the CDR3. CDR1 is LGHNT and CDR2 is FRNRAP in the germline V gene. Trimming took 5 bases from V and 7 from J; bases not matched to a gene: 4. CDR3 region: CASGRLAGGELFF. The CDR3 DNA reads TGTGCTAGTGGTAGACTAGCCGGCGGGGAGCTGTTTTTT.

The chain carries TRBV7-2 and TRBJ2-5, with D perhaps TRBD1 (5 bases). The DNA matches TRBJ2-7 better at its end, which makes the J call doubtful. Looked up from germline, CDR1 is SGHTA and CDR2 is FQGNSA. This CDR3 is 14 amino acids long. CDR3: CASTRRGSSYEQYF. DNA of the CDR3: TGTGCCAGCACCCGAAGGGGAAGCTCCTACGAGCAGTACTTC.

The CDR3 nucleotides are TGTGCTAGTGCAAGGGGGTCAGGAAACATTCAGTACTTC. Translating it yields CASARGSGNIQYF. V and J are TRBV12-5 and TRBJ2-4; perhaps TRBD1 as D (6 bases). The length of the CDR3 is 13 residues. Germline assignment: CDR1 LGHNT and CDR2 FRNRAP. V was clipped by 7 bases and J by 6 bases, with 13 bases between them.